Shown below are 8 T cell receptor beta chains from a single sample sequenced in a study of T cells after yellow fever vaccination (dated by TCRdb to about 2019). Receptor libraries were prepared by 5' RACE. TCRdb names Illumina HiSeq 2500 as the instrument used. The raw public reads went through TCRdb reprocessing: fastp at Q25, MiXCR clone calling, in-frame beta chains kept. Duplicate CDR3 protein sequences are folded into a single record with the most common DNA and genes. The sample profile shows more than 110,000 distinct CDR3 sequences; roughly 6.7% of them were found once. Of the sample, 0.55% to 0.7% is held by the ten largest clones. In the paper's terms, the treatment or condition label means: live attenuated yellow fever vaccine strain. Sequenced material: CD4+ T cells sorted from PBMCs, taken 10 days after the yellow fever booster vaccination. Every receptor here comes from a young man who received the YFV17D yellow fever vaccine.

Many counts were recorded for this clonotype. Likely a read error: the CDR3 ends without its conserved phenylalanine or tryptophan. No DNA is shown, since the ends of the CDR3 on it are uncertain; the CDR3 is the one TCRdb lists. The chain uses TRBV5-1 and TRBJ2-7; the D call of TRBD2 is as the table states it, not checked on the DNA. The CDR3 comprises 16 residues, both ends counted. Germline V gives CDR1 SGHRS, CDR2 YFSETQ. CDR3 sequence reads: CASSLSPGLAGGPYFL.

This clonotype was recorded at least ten times. The rearrangement joins TRBV25-1 to TRBJ2-7; D tentatively fits TRBD1 or TRBD2 (7 bases each). CDR3 size: 17 residues. V shed 3 bases and J shed 1 base, with 19 bases lying between them. The germline V gene has CDR1 MGHDK and CDR2 SYGVNS. The CDR3 coding sequence is TGTGCCAGCAGTGACGTGGGGAGGGGGCGAGGGTCCTACGAGCAGTACTTC. It is translated as CASSDVGRGRGSYEQYF.

This clonotype was counted only a few times. This chain links TRBV12-3 or TRBV12-4 with TRBJ1-4; unclear D gene. This CDR3 has 14 residues. V lost 4 bases to trimming and J lost 0 bases, with 6 bases between them. CDR3 sequence: CASSWGTTNEKLFF. As DNA, the CDR3 is TGTGCCAGCAGTTGGGGTACAACTAATGAAAAACTGTTTTTT.

This clonotype occurred many times. The chain couples TRBV7-2 to TRBJ2-1; 10 nucleotides agree with TRBD2. CDR1 is SGHTA, CDR2 FQGNSA, per germline. Trimming at V came to 5 bases and at J to 5 bases, leaving 6 bases not matched to a gene. CDR3 length: 15 amino acids. CDR3 nucleotides: TGTGCCAGCAGCCCGACTAGCGGGCACAACAATGAGCAGTTCTTC. It codes for CASSPTSGHNNEQFF.

This clonotype showed up just a few times. The rearrangement uses TRBV19 and TRBJ2-1; D is undetermined. V was trimmed by 6 bases and J by 5 bases, leaving 8 bases between them. This CDR3 is 12 amino acids long. Germline loops: CDR1 LNHDA, CDR2 SQIVND (reference sequence). The CDR3 protein is CASSPPNNEQFF. The CDR3 coding sequence is TGTGCCAGTAGCCCCCCAAACAATGAGCAGTTCTTC.

This clonotype was recorded at least ten times. This chain uses TRBV12-3 or TRBV12-4 with TRBJ2-2, with 7 bases identical to TRBD2. J was trimmed by 2 bases and V by 4 bases; bases with no gene match: 10. There are 17 residues in the CDR3. DNA for the CDR3: TGTGCCAGCAGTTCCCACCCGGGCGGGGGAAACACCGGGGAGCTGTTTTTT. Encoded protein: CASSSHPGGGNTGELFF.

The chain combines TRBV20-1 with TRBJ2-5; 8 bases agree with TRBD1. Germline V lookup: CDR1 DFQATT, CDR2 SNEGSKA (reference sequence). The CDR3 contains 13 residues. The V and J ends lost 2 bases and 2 bases, in that order; junction bases with no gene match: 1. CDR3 DNA: TGCAGTGCTAGAACAGGGGGTCAAGAGACCCAGTACTTC. It codes for CSARTGGQETQYF.

The chain carries TRBV5-6 and TRBJ2-3; D is unclear. CDR3 length: 14 residues. The V end lost 4 bases, the J end lost 8 bases, and 17 bases lay between the germline ends. The germline gives CDR1 SGHDT, CDR2 YYEEEE. DNA of the CDR3: TGTGCCAGCAGCCCCCGGCTGGTAGGCGGTACGCAGTATTTT. Protein: CASSPRLVGGTQYF. Complete variable domain (other parts from reference TRBV5-6 and TRBJ2-3): DAGVTQSPTHLIKTRGQQVTLRCSPKSGHDTVSWYQQALGQGPQFIFQYYEEEERQRGNFPDRFSGHQFPNYSSELNVNALLLGDSALYLCASSPRLVGGTQYFGPGTRLTVL.